This TCR beta chain derives from a study of blood T cell repertoires in COVID-19. About the research overall: PBMCs, B-cell-depleted T cells, or T cells provided the cDNA or gDNA that made up the material.

CDR1 SGHRS and CDR2 YFSETQ come from the germline V gene. CDR3 length: 15 amino acids. V lost 4 bases to trimming and J lost 0 bases, with 13 bases between them. In its sample, this clone was seen a few times. Profiling relied on immunoSEQ multiplex PCR, and the TCRdb table lists in-frame clones only, not all of them. The sample consists of 150,000 to 200,000 clones, about 90% of them appearing once. The sequence came from a woman in her seventies with acute or convalescent COVID-19. The chain recombines TRBV5-1 with TRBJ1-1, with D perhaps matching TRBD1 (5 bases). The material sequenced was peripheral blood. CDR3 amino acids: CASSRNQGLNTEAFF. CDR3 DNA: TGCGCCAGCAGCCGAAATCAGGGTTTGAACACTGAAGCTTTCTTT. The full variable domain, its missing parts supplied by reference TRBV5-1 and TRBJ1-1, is KAGVTQTPRYLIKTRGQQVTLSCSPISGHRSVSWYQQTPGQGLQFLFEYFSETQRNKGNFPGRFSGRQFSNSRSEMNVSTLELGDSALYLCASSRNQGLNTEAFFGQGTRLTVV.